Below, 17 T cell receptor beta chains from the same sample are listed, as sequenced in a study of cytomegalovirus exposure and HLA in healthy donors. PCR used 60 Vbeta primers and 13 Jbeta primers. Libraries were prepared by immunoSEQ multiplex PCR; TCRdb keeps only in-frame clonotypes and omits some of them. The sample yields about 82,000 clones, around 79% seen once. Sequencing was done on a sample of PBMCs. These receptors were taken from a human donor in good health.

The genes are TRBV12-5 and TRBJ1-2; TRBD1 might be the D (6 bases). CDR3 length equals 16 residues. V lost 0 bases and J 8 bases, leaving 19 bases between the germline ends. Germline CDR1 LGHNT, CDR2 FRNRAP. The CDR3 loop reads CASGLVRGHHPRGYTF. The CDR3 nucleotides read TGTGCTAGTGGTTTGGTACGGGGACACCACCCTAGGGGCTACACCTTC. Variable domain in full (rest from reference TRBV12-5 and TRBJ1-2): DARVTQTPRHKVTEMGQEVTMRCQPILGHNTVFWYRQTMMQGLELLAYFRNRAPLDDSGMPKDRFSAEMPDATLATLKIQPSEPRDSAVYFCASGLVRGHHPRGYTFGSGTRLTVV.

This chain uses TRBV5-5 with TRBJ1-5; no firm D call. The V end lost 3 bases, the J end lost 1 base, and 8 bases lay between the germline ends. This CDR3 has 14 amino acids. CDR1 and CDR2 from the germline V gene are SGHKS and YYEKEE (reference sequence). The CDR3: CASSSHASNQPQHF. The DNA of the CDR3 is TGTGCCAGCAGCTCCCACGCGAGCAATCAGCCCCAGCATTTT.

The rearrangement links TRBV2 to TRBJ2-3, with TRBD2 identical over 8 bases. The CDR3 is 16 residues long. Germline V gene lookup returns CDR1 SNHLY and CDR2 FYNNEI. The junction had 10 bases not matched to a gene; V was cut back by 3 bases and J by 5 bases. The CDR3 is CASSDVGSGEIDTQYF. The CDR3 region has the DNA TGTGCCAGCAGTGATGTTGGTAGCGGGGAAATAGATACGCAGTATTTT.

The V gene is TRBV5-1, the J gene TRBJ2-7, with a weak D call TRBD2 (6 bases). Germline loops: CDR1 SGHRS, CDR2 YFSETQ. The CDR3 runs 15 residues. Trimming shortened V by 0 bases and J by 6 bases, and 16 bases separated the two germline ends. The CDR3 loop is CASSLGGIGTGEQYF. The CDR3 coding sequence is TGCGCCAGCAGCTTGGGCGGGATCGGGACGGGCGAGCAGTACTTC.

The V and J genes are TRBV18 and TRBJ2-1; a possible D gene is TRBD2 (5 bases). CDR3 length: 14 residues. CDR1 and CDR2 (germline): KGHSH, LQKENI. V shed 2 bases and J shed 4 bases, with 9 bases lying between them. The CDR3 here is CASSPGGTYNEQFF. For the CDR3, the DNA is TGTGCCAGCTCACCAGGAGGCACATACAATGAGCAGTTCTTC.

Concerning this clone itself: This CDR3 is also generated by other DNA sequences in the sample. This chain uses TRBV11-2 with TRBJ1-2, with 8 bases matching TRBD1. Germline V gives CDR1 SGHAT, CDR2 FQNNGV. V dropped 5 bases and J dropped 4; count of bases not matched to a gene: 6. This CDR3 is 14 amino acids long. The CDR3 nucleotides read TGTGCCAGCAGCCCCGGGACAGGTCCCTATGGCTACACCTTC. This gives the protein CASSPGTGPYGYTF.

This rearrangement joins TRBV11-2 to TRBJ2-1; 7 positions agree with TRBD2. Losses at the gene ends were 5 bases for V and 3 bases for J; bases not matched to a gene: 10. Germline-derived CDR1 and CDR2 are SGHAT and FQNNGV. The CDR3 contains 16 residues. The chain's CDR3 is CASSPHSGHGYNEQFF. The CDR3, as DNA: TGTGCCAGCAGCCCCCATAGCGGGCATGGCTACAATGAGCAGTTCTTC.

The table lists this clone with a count of one. The V call is TRBV25-1, the J call TRBJ2-7; D not resolved. Germline CDR1 MGHDK, CDR2 SYGVNS. This CDR3 has 14 amino acids. The ends were cut back, 4 bases at V and 4 bases at J, with 14 bases in the middle. CDR3 loop: CASSVLDLLYEQYF. The CDR3 coding sequence is TGTGCCAGCAGTGTGCTTGACTTATTATACGAGCAGTACTTC.

This chain joins TRBV6-5 and TRBJ2-7, with D tentatively TRBD1 (5 bases). Germline-derived CDR1 and CDR2 are MNHEY and SVGAGI. V lost 5 bases and J 3 bases, leaving 11 bases between the germline ends. There are 13 residues in the CDR3. CDR3 in DNA: TGTGCCAGCAGTCCGACAGAGCTCTACGAGCAGTACTTC. Protein sequence: CASSPTELYEQYF.

This chain joins TRBV7-7 and TRBJ2-1; no reliable D call. From germline, CDR1 is SSHAT and CDR2 FNYEAQ (reference sequence). The CDR3 length is 13 residues. Trimming cost V 3 bases and J 5 bases, with 8 bases left between them. The CDR3 DNA reads as TGTGCCAGCAGCTTGACTCGGAACAATGAGCAGTTCTTC. It translates to CASSLTRNNEQFF.

This chain uses TRBV7-9 with TRBJ2-5; D possibly corresponds to TRBD2 (7 bases). CDR1 SEHNR and CDR2 FQNEAQ come from the germline V gene (reference sequence). Trimming removed 5 bases from V and 13 bases from J, with 20 bases in between. CDR3 length: 13 amino acids. The CDR3 nucleotides read TGTGCCAGCAGCATCGCGGGGGCCGGACGATTGTACTTC. Translated, it gives CASSIAGAGRLYF.

The rearrangement links TRBV14 to TRBJ2-3; a weak D match, TRBD2 (5 bases). V lost 1 base and J lost 8, with 7 bases in between. Germline V gene sequence: CDR1 SGHDN, CDR2 FVKESK. The CDR3 extends over 12 amino acids. This chain's CDR3 is CASSQGSGTQYF. As DNA, the CDR3 is TGTGCCAGCAGCCAAGGAAGCGGTACGCAGTATTTT.

This clone is a singleton in its sample. The V gene is TRBV10-1, the J gene TRBJ1-1; 9 bases match TRBD1. CDR1 is WNHNN and CDR2 is SYGVQD in the germline V gene (reference sequence). V gave up 4 bases and J gave up 7 bases; unmatched junction bases: 16. CDR3 length equals 17 residues. The CDR3 protein is CASSGTPGGQGRCEAFF. CDR3 DNA sequence: TGCGCCAGCAGTGGGACCCCGGGGGGACAGGGTAGATGTGAAGCTTTCTTT.

The chain combines TRBV5-4 with TRBJ2-5; a weak D match, TRBD1 (6 bases). The germline V gene has CDR1 SGHNT and CDR2 YYREEE (reference sequence). V was trimmed by 5 bases and J by 2 bases, leaving 13 bases between them. CDR3 length: 14 residues. Written as DNA, the CDR3 is TGTGCCAGCAGTTTTCAGGGGTCGCAAGAGACCCAGTACTTC. Encoded protein: CASSFQGSQETQYF.

The CDR3 coding sequence is TGTGCCATCAGTGCCGGGACAGGGGGCAGGGACACTGAAGCTTTCTTT. This sequence encodes CAISAGTGGRDTEAFF. The gene calls are TRBV10-3 and TRBJ1-1; 12 bases align to TRBD1. Germline V gene sequence: CDR1 ENHRY, CDR2 SYGVKD. Trimming at V came to 4 bases and at J to 3 bases, leaving 6 bases not matched to a gene. The CDR3 length is 16 residues.

The chain recombines TRBV6-5 with TRBJ2-1; TRBD2 is a possible D gene (6 bases). CDR1 MNHEY and CDR2 SVGAGI come from the germline V gene. This CDR3 comprises 14 residues. V lost 7 bases and J 3 bases, leaving 13 bases between the germline ends. As DNA, the CDR3 is TGTGCCAGCACCCCCCACGGGGGCTACAATGAGCAGTTCTTC. Its translation is CASTPHGGYNEQFF.

This clone was counted once. The chain is built from TRBV7-9 and TRBJ1-2; D gene unclear. V was pared by 1 base and J by 0 bases, with 9 bases between. From germline, CDR1 is SEHNR and CDR2 FQNEAQ (reference sequence). The CDR3 loop spans 15 amino acids. CDR3 DNA: TGTGCCAGCAGCTTAGGTGGGCCCACTAACTATGGCTACACCTTC. Its translation: CASSLGGPTNYGYTF.